This T cell receptor (beta chain) was profiled in a study of post-analysis software for immune sequencing data. This CDR3 spans 15 amino acids. CDR1 and CDR2 (germline): SGHTA, FQGNSA. The junction had 4 bases not matched to a gene; V was cut back by 3 bases and J by 4 bases. The authors incorporated unique molecular identifiers into the TCR beta cDNA libraries. TCRdb re-called the PCR reads with MiXCR, one entry per CDR3 protein. The data hold over 700,000 distinct CDR3 sequences, with 30% observed a single time. This clonotype was seen only a few times. The antigen is undetermined. General study results and limits: With TRBV5-6, TRBV5-1 and TRBV20-1 included, 4 or 5 TRBV segments were more frequent in patients than in controls.

The TCR was taken from a girl aged 5 to 17 with multiple sclerosis. The specimen sequenced was blood. The chain employs TRBV7-2 and TRBJ2-3; TRBD1 aligns across 10 bases. The CDR3 loop reads CASSLRDRGPDTQYF. The CDR3 nucleotides are TGTGCCAGCAGCTTGCGGGACAGGGGCCCAGATACGCAGTATTTT. Full variable domain (rest looked up from reference TRBV7-2 and TRBJ2-3): GAGVSQSPSNKVTEKGKDVELRCDPISGHTALYWYRQSLGQGLEFLIYFQGNSAPDKSGLPSDRFSAERTGGSVSTLTIQRTQQEDSAVYLCASSLRDRGPDTQYFGPGTRLTVL.